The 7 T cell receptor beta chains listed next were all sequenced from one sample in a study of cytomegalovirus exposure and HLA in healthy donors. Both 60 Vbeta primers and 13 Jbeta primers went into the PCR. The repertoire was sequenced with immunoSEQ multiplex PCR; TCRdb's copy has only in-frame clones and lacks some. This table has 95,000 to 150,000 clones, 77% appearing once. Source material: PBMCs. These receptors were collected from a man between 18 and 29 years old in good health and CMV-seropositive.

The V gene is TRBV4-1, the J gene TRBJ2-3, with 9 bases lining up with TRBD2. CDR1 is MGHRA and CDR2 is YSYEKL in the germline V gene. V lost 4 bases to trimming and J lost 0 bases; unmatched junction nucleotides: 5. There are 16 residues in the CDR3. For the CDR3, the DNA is TGCGCCAGCAGCCCCCGGGGACTAGCCAGCACAGATACGCAGTATTTT. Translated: CASSPRGLASTDTQYF.

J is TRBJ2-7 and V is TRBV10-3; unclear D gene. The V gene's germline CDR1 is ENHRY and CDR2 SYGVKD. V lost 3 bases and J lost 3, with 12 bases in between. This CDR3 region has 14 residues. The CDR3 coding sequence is TGTGCCATCAGTGACCCCCCCTCGGTCTACGAGCAGTACTTC. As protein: CAISDPPSVYEQYF.

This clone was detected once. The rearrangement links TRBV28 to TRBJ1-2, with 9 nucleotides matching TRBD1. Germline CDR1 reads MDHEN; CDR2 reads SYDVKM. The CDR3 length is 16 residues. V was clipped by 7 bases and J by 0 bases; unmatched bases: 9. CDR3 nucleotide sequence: TGTGCCAGCAAAGAGGGACAGGGACAATCTAACTATGGCTACACCTTC. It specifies CASKEGQGQSNYGYTF.

CDR3 DNA: TGTGCCAGCAGTTATGAGGGCAGTACGAACACTGAAGCTTTCTTT. Protein sequence: CASSYEGSTNTEAFF. V and J are TRBV6-5 and TRBJ1-1; D is unclear. In germline, CDR1 is MNHEY, CDR2 SVGAGI. The CDR3 contains 15 residues. V lost 3 bases and J lost 1, with 12 bases in between.

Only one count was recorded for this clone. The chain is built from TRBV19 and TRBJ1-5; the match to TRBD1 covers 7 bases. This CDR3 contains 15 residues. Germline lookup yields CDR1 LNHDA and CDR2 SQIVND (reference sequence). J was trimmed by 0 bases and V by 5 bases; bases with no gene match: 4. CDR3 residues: CASSSYRGSNQPQHF. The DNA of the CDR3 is TGTGCCAGTAGTTCGTACAGGGGTAGCAATCAGCCCCAGCATTTT.

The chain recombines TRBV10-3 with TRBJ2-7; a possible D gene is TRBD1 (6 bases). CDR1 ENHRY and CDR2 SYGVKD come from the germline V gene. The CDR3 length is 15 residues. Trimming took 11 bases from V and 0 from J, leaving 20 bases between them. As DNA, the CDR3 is TGTGCCTCGTCAGACAGGTCAGTAAGCTCCTACGAGCAGTACTTC. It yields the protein CASSDRSVSSYEQYF.

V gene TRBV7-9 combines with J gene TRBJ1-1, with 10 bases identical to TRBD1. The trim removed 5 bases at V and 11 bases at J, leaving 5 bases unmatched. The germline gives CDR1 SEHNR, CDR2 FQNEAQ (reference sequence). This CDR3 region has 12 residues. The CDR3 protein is CASSRGQGTAFF. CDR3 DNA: TGTGCCAGCAGCCGGGGACAGGGGACGGCTTTCTTT.